These 17 T cell receptor beta chains share one sample of origin, sequenced in a study of OX40 agonist ivuxolimab in advanced cancers. Sequencing was performed with immunoSEQ multiplex PCR; in TCRdb, only in-frame clones are kept and a portion is missing. Of 50,000 to 55,000 clones in the sample, roughly four fifths were seen once. The specimen was CD4+ or CD8+ T cells sorted from blood, collected in a trial of the OX40 agonist ivuxolimab. These receptor sequences come from an adult with an advanced solid tumor such as melanoma, head and neck, liver or kidney cancer.

The genes are TRBV29-1 and TRBJ2-3; 7 bases line up with TRBD1. The J segment lost 1 base and the V segment lost 7 bases, leaving 8 bases of the junction unmatched. Germline CDR1 SQVTM, CDR2 ANQGSEA. The CDR3 covers 14 residues. The CDR3 region is CSAGQGVGTDTQYF. The CDR3 nucleotides read TGCAGCGCCGGCCAGGGGGTTGGCACAGATACGCAGTATTTT.

The chain carries TRBV28 and TRBJ2-7, with D possibly matching TRBD1 (5 bases). V dropped 9 bases and J dropped 3 bases, with 15 bases sitting between them. CDR1 is MDHEN, CDR2 SYDVKM, per germline. This CDR3 region has 13 residues. CDR3 amino acids: CASKQVLHYEQYF. The CDR3 nucleotides read TGTGCCAGTAAACAGGTGCTGCACTACGAGCAGTACTTC.

The chain joins TRBV5-5 to TRBJ2-2; TRBD2 agrees at 7 bases. The CDR3 is made up of 17 amino acids. V trimming: 2 bases; J trimming: 4 bases; junction bases outside the gene matches: 11. Germline loops: CDR1 SGHKS, CDR2 YYEKEE (reference sequence). This CDR3 is CASSFPPFGGSTGELFF. The CDR3 bases are TGTGCCAGCAGCTTTCCGCCTTTCGGGGGGTCCACCGGGGAGCTGTTTTTT.

The rearrangement joins TRBV11-2 to TRBJ2-3; D unclear. CDR1 and CDR2 (germline): SGHAT, FQNNGV. The CDR3 extends over 15 amino acids. V was shortened by 5 bases and J by 0 bases, with 12 bases between the two germline ends. DNA for the CDR3: TGTGCCAGCAGCCCCCGCGTCTTTAGCACAGATACGCAGTATTTT. Its protein is CASSPRVFSTDTQYF. Full variable domain (rest looked up from reference TRBV11-2 and TRBJ2-3): EAGVAQSPRYKIIEKRQSVAFWCNPISGHATLYWYQQILGQGPKLLIQFQNNGVVDDSQLPKDRFSAERLKGVDSTLKIQPAKLEDSAVYLCASSPRVFSTDTQYFGPGTRLTVL.

The J gene is TRBJ1-4, the V gene TRBV5-6; D perhaps matches TRBD1 (6 bases). Germline CDR1 and CDR2: SGHDT and YYEEEE. V was clipped by 2 bases and J by 8 bases, with 13 bases between them. This CDR3 has 14 residues. CDR3 sequence (DNA): TGTGCCAGCAGCTTTGAACCGAGGGGGGAAAAACTGTTTTTT. This encodes CASSFEPRGEKLFF.

The V gene is TRBV5-1, the J gene TRBJ2-5, with D unresolved. Per germline, CDR1 SGHRS and CDR2 YFSETQ. With 3 bases removed from V and 1 base from J, the gap between germline ends came to 4 bases. The CDR3 has 12 residues. The CDR3 loop reads CASSSPQETQYF. CDR3 DNA sequence: TGCGCCAGCAGCTCCCCCCAAGAGACCCAGTACTTC.

This chain joins TRBV19 and TRBJ1-3; D gene ambiguous. V shed 1 base and J shed 0 bases, with 10 bases lying between them. Germline CDR1 reads LNHDA; CDR2 reads SQIVND (reference sequence). The CDR3 spans 16 residues. This CDR3 is CASSIGEVGSGNTIYF. For the CDR3, the DNA is TGTGCCAGTAGTATAGGGGAAGTTGGCTCTGGAAACACCATATATTTT.

The chain uses TRBV6-6 and TRBJ2-7, with 9 bases matching TRBD1. CDR3 size: 15 residues. V was clipped by 7 bases and J by 3 bases; unmatched bases: 10. Germline assignment: CDR1 MNHNY and CDR2 SVGAGI (reference sequence). CDR3: CASTYLGQGYYEQYF. DNA of the CDR3: TGTGCCAGCACCTACTTGGGACAGGGCTACTACGAGCAGTACTTC.

Only a few counts were recorded for this clone. The V call is TRBV29-1, the J call TRBJ1-2, with 7 bases fitting TRBD1. Germline trimming cut 4 bases from V and 4 bases from J; bases unmatched to any gene: 6. The CDR3 loop spans 13 amino acids. Germline V gene data show CDR1 as SQVTM and CDR2 as ANQGSEA. The CDR3 DNA sequence: TGCAGCGTTGTTAAGGACAGGACCTATGGCTACACCTTC. As protein: CSVVKDRTYGYTF.

The V call is TRBV6-5, the J call TRBJ2-5; 13 bases fit TRBD2. Germline CDR1 MNHEY, CDR2 SVGAGI. This CDR3 is 15 amino acids long. V lost 5 bases and J lost 4; bases outside the gene matches: 4. The CDR3: CASSTLAGGRETQYF. CDR3 DNA: TGTGCCAGCAGTACACTAGCGGGGGGGCGAGAGACCCAGTACTTC.

The V and J genes are TRBV5-1 and TRBJ2-2; D may match TRBD1 or TRBD2 (6 bases each). V shed 1 base and J shed 3 bases, with 13 bases lying between them. Looked up from germline, CDR1 is SGHRS and CDR2 is YFSETQ. The CDR3 runs 16 residues. The DNA for the CDR3 is TGCGCCAGCAGCTTGTCGCCGGGGGCCCACACCGGGGAGCTGTTTTTT. This sequence encodes CASSLSPGAHTGELFF.

V gene TRBV11-2 combines with J gene TRBJ2-3; D perhaps matches TRBD2 (5 bases). The V and J ends lost 4 bases and 8 bases respectively, with 10 bases between them. The germline gives CDR1 SGHAT, CDR2 FQNNGV. The CDR3 spans 12 residues. The CDR3: CASSSDWATQYF. The CDR3, as DNA: TGTGCCAGCAGCTCGGACTGGGCTACGCAGTATTTT.

The V and J genes are TRBV5-1 and TRBJ2-1; the D gene is possibly TRBD2 (5 bases). V shed 3 bases and J shed 6 bases, with 13 bases lying between them. Germline V gene lookup returns CDR1 SGHRS and CDR2 YFSETQ. The CDR3 is 14 amino acids. This chain's CDR3 is CASSYTSLSNEQFF. In nucleotides, the CDR3 is TGCGCCAGCAGCTATACTAGTTTAAGCAATGAGCAGTTCTTC.

The chain links TRBV5-6 to TRBJ2-7; tentatively, D is TRBD1 (6 bases). V shed 3 bases and J shed 9 bases, with 10 bases lying between them. Germline V gene data show CDR1 as SGHDT and CDR2 as YYEEEE. The CDR3 totals 11 residues. The CDR3 here is CASSSGHGQYF. In DNA form, the CDR3 reads TGTGCCAGCAGCTCGGGACACGGGCAGTACTTC.

A few counts support this clone. The chain is built from TRBV5-1 and TRBJ1-2; 7 positions agree with TRBD1. The CDR3 is 15 residues long. The germline V gene has CDR1 SGHRS and CDR2 YFSETQ. Trimming cost V 5 bases and J 3 bases; bases outside gene matches: 10. The CDR3 spells CASSLEGARDYGYTF. The DNA for the CDR3 is TGCGCCAGCAGTCTGGAGGGGGCGCGTGACTATGGCTACACCTTC. The full variable domain, with the rest looked up from reference TRBV5-1 and TRBJ1-2, is KAGVTQTPRYLIKTRGQQVTLSCSPISGHRSVSWYQQTPGQGLQFLFEYFSETQRNKGNFPGRFSGRQFSNSRSEMNVSTLELGDSALYLCASSLEGARDYGYTFGSGTRLTVV.

The rearrangement links TRBV5-2 to TRBJ2-6; TRBD1, as called in the table, went unchecked against the DNA. TRBV5-2 is an annotated pseudogene. The CDR3 loop spans 17 amino acids. DNA of the CDR3: TGTGCCAGCAATTGTGGTGGTACACAAAGTCGGGCCAACGTCCTGACTTTC. It translates to CASNCGGTQSRANVLTF.

V and J are TRBV4-1 and TRBJ2-7; 10 positions agree with TRBD1. The CDR3 totals 13 residues. V trimming: 6 bases; J trimming: 9 bases; junction bases outside the gene matches: 8. The germline CDR1 and CDR2 sequences are MGHRA and YSYEKL. CDR3 DNA sequence: TGCGCCAGCAGTTCCGGGACAGGGGATGGGCAGTACTTC. Translating it yields CASSSGTGDGQYF.